Each of the 28 T cell receptor beta chains below was sequenced from the same sample in a study of post-analysis software for immune sequencing data. Included in the TCR beta cDNA libraries were unique molecular identifiers. TCRdb passed the PCR reads through MiXCR, listing each CDR3 protein once. The data hold 400,000 to 500,000 distinct CDR3 sequences, with less than 40% observed a single time. Study findings and constraints: There were a few TRBV segments more frequent in patients than controls, and TRBV5-6, TRBV5-1 and TRBV20-1 were among them.

These receptors' targets are unknown. The specimen was blood. All receptors derive from a girl aged 2-15 years with multiple sclerosis.

V is TRBV9 and J is TRBJ2-7; 8 nucleotides agree with TRBD1. The germline gives CDR1 SGDLS, CDR2 YYNGEE. Germline trimming cut 5 bases from V and 3 bases from J; bases unmatched to any gene: 4. CDR3 length: 13 residues. CDR3 DNA: TGTGCCAGCAGTGGGGACAGGAGCTACGAGCAGTACTTC. The encoded protein is CASSGDRSYEQYF.

This clonotype was seen only a few times. This chain connects TRBV4-2 to TRBJ2-1, with D tentatively TRBD1 or TRBD2 (5 bases each). V lost 2 bases, J lost 6 bases, and 11 bases lay in between. Germline V gene lookup returns CDR1 LGHNA and CDR2 YNFKEQ. The CDR3 is 14 residues long. The CDR3 sequence: CASSQKSGLNEQFF. DNA for the CDR3: TGTGCCAGCAGCCAAAAATCGGGGCTCAATGAGCAGTTCTTC.

In the case of this clonotype: This is likely a read error, given that the CDR3 carries no conserved phenylalanine or tryptophan at its end. The chain carries TRBV6-4 and TRBJ2-1, with 9 nucleotides matching TRBD2. Germline V gene sequence: CDR1 MRHNA, CDR2 SNTAGT. The CDR3 is 15 amino acids. V lost 5 bases to trimming and J lost 6 bases; unmatched junction nucleotides: 8. The CDR3 reads CASSYQAGGSNEQFC. CDR3 sequence (DNA): TGTGCCAGCAGTTACCAAGCGGGGGGCAGCAATGAGCAGTTCTGC.

This chain joins TRBV5-1 and TRBJ2-7; 7 bases are shared with TRBD1. Germline V gives CDR1 SGHRS, CDR2 YFSETQ. There are 15 residues in the CDR3. J was trimmed by 2 bases and V by 4 bases; bases with no gene match: 9. The CDR3 reads CASSLTGQVAYEQYF. The CDR3 region has the DNA TGCGCCAGCAGCCTTACCGGACAGGTAGCCTACGAGCAGTACTTC.

This clonotype was seen only once. J is TRBJ1-1 and V is TRBV29-1; TRBD1 might be the D (6 bases). The ends were cut back, 6 bases at V and 4 bases at J, with 15 bases in the middle. In germline, CDR1 is SQVTM, CDR2 ANQGSEA. This CDR3 spans 13 amino acids. This CDR3 reads CSVHRDGGTEAFF. The DNA of the CDR3 is TGCAGCGTCCACAGGGACGGGGGCACTGAAGCTTTCTTT.

This clonotype was found many times. The chain has TRBV3-1 and TRBJ2-6; 7 bases line up with TRBD1. CDR3 size: 18 residues. The germline CDR1 and CDR2 sequences are LGHDT and YNNKEL (reference sequence). Trimming took 0 bases from V and 0 from J; bases not matched to a gene: 5. As DNA, the CDR3 is TGTGCCAGCAGCCAAGACCTGGGACAGCTCTCTGGGGCCAACGTCCTGACTTTC. Translation: CASSQDLGQLSGANVLTF. The variable domain in full, completed from reference TRBV3-1 and TRBJ2-6, reads DTAVSQTPKYLVTQMGNDKSIKCEQNLGHDTMYWYKQDSKKFLKIMFSYNNKELIINETVPNRFSPKSPDKAHLNLHINSLELGDSAVYFCASSQDLGQLSGANVLTFGAGSRLTVL.

The chain couples TRBV19 to TRBJ1-5; D perhaps matches TRBD1 (5 bases). The CDR3 consists of 17 residues. The V end lost 3 bases, the J end lost 5 bases, and 20 bases lay between the germline ends. Germline values: CDR1 LNHDA, CDR2 SQIVND (reference sequence). CDR3 region: CASSIQGVDSQDQPQHF. The CDR3 DNA sequence: TGTGCCAGTAGTATCCAGGGCGTTGACAGCCAGGATCAGCCCCAGCATTTT.

The J gene is TRBJ2-6, the V gene TRBV20-1; 8 positions agree with TRBD1. The CDR3 covers 17 residues. The J segment lost 4 bases and the V segment lost 0 bases, leaving 8 bases of the junction unmatched. Germline CDR1 is DFQATT and CDR2 is SNEGSKA (reference sequence). The CDR3 DNA reads TGCAGTGCTAGAGATTTCAGGGGGCATGGGGGGGCCAACGTCCTGACTTTC. Its protein is CSARDFRGHGGANVLTF.

The gene calls are TRBV6-5 and TRBJ2-5; 10 bases are shared with TRBD2. The CDR3 length is 16 residues. Germline loops: CDR1 MNHEY, CDR2 SVGAGI. The trim removed 0 bases at V and 4 bases at J, leaving 5 bases unmatched. The CDR3 loop is CASSYSGLAALETQYF. The CDR3 bases are TGTGCCAGCAGTTACTCAGGACTAGCGGCACTAGAGACCCAGTACTTC.

This clonotype has more than one count but fewer than ten. The chain uses TRBV3-1 and TRBJ2-3; 11 bases are shared with TRBD2. Germline assignment: CDR1 LGHDT and CDR2 YNNKEL (reference sequence). CDR3 length: 18 residues. The J segment lost 5 bases and the V segment lost 1 base, leaving 11 bases of the junction unmatched. CDR3 nucleotide sequence: TGTGCCAGCAGCCAAGTCGGGCTAGCGGGAGGTCGAATAGATACGCAGTATTTT. It translates to CASSQVGLAGGRIDTQYF.

V and J are TRBV20-1 and TRBJ2-1; D perhaps matches TRBD1 (5 bases). Trimming took off 0 bases at V and 3 bases at J, with 12 bases between the two ends. The germline gives CDR1 DFQATT, CDR2 SNEGSKA (reference sequence). This CDR3 contains 15 residues. The CDR3 sequence is CSARDRSRVYNEQFF. The CDR3 DNA is TGCAGTGCTAGAGATCGGTCCAGGGTCTACAATGAGCAGTTCTTC.

The chain's CDR3 is CATTIGTSTYNEQFF. The CDR3 DNA reads TGTGCCACCACTATAGGGACTAGTACCTACAATGAGCAGTTCTTC. The chain carries TRBV19 and TRBJ2-1, with 8 bases matching TRBD2. Germline lookup yields CDR1 LNHDA and CDR2 SQIVND (reference sequence). V was clipped by 10 bases and J by 2 bases; unmatched bases: 10. The CDR3 is made up of 15 amino acids.

This clonotype has just a few counts. This chain joins TRBV28 and TRBJ2-1, with TRBD2 matching 16 bases. J was trimmed by 9 bases and V by 5 bases; bases with no gene match: 13. The CDR3 has 18 residues. Germline V gene sequence: CDR1 MDHEN, CDR2 SYDVKM. CDR3 loop: CASSPHSGTSGRASEQFF. Here the CDR3 DNA reads TGTGCCAGCAGTCCTCACAGCGGGACTAGCGGGAGGGCTAGTGAGCAGTTCTTC.

The rearrangement links TRBV12-3 or TRBV12-4 to TRBJ2-7; 9 nucleotides align to TRBD1. The better agreement between TRBJ2-5 and the DNA end casts doubt on the J call. This CDR3 spans 15 amino acids. CDR3 coding DNA: TGTGCCAGCAGTCTCAACAGGGGGCATAGGGAGACCCAGTACTTC. Translated, it gives CASSLNRGHRETQYF.

V gene TRBV20-1 combines with J gene TRBJ1-6, with 7 bases lining up with TRBD1. After removal of 5 bases from V and 10 bases from J, the junction contained 8 bases not matched to a gene. Germline CDR1 and CDR2: DFQATT and SNEGSKA (reference sequence). CDR3 length equals 13 residues. This CDR3 is CSAQGQAESPLHF. DNA for the CDR3: TGCAGTGCTCAAGGACAGGCTGAATCACCCCTCCACTTT.

This chain connects TRBV7-9 to TRBJ2-3; D is possibly TRBD2 (6 bases). This CDR3 region has 17 residues. From germline, CDR1 is SEHNR and CDR2 FQNEAQ (reference sequence). The V end was cut by 1 base, the J end by 2 bases, with 16 bases between. CDR3 protein: CASSLGAGRKNTDTQYF. CDR3 nucleotide sequence: TGTGCCAGCAGCTTAGGGGCGGGACGGAAGAACACAGATACGCAGTATTTT. The full variable domain, its missing parts supplied by reference TRBV7-9 and TRBJ2-3, is DTGVSQNPRHKITKRGQNVTFRCDPISEHNRLYWYRQTLGQGPEFLTYFQNEAQLEKSRLLSDRFSAERPKGSFSTLEIQRTEQGDSAMYLCASSLGAGRKNTDTQYFGPGTRLTVL.

The rearrangement joins TRBV20-1 to TRBJ2-3, with 7 bases that match TRBD1. J gave up 9 bases and V 6 bases, and 9 bases lay outside the gene matches. Per the germline V gene, CDR1 is DFQATT and CDR2 is SNEGSKA (reference sequence). The CDR3 is made up of 12 amino acids. The CDR3 DNA sequence: TGCAGTGCACCCAGTGAAGGGGGCACGCAGTATTTT. It specifies CSAPSEGGTQYF.

This chain joins TRBV12-3 or TRBV12-4 and TRBJ2-1; TRBD2 agrees at 8 bases. The V segment lost 6 bases and the J segment 4 bases; nucleotides outside the gene matches: 8. This CDR3 region has 15 residues. This CDR3 reads CASSAAGAGYNEQFF. In nucleotides, the CDR3 is TGTGCCAGCAGCGCAGCGGGAGCGGGTTACAATGAGCAGTTCTTC.

This clonotype came up many times. The V gene is TRBV4-2, the J gene TRBJ2-7; tentatively, D is TRBD1 or TRBD2 (6 bases each). Germline V gene lookup returns CDR1 LGHNA and CDR2 YNFKEQ. The CDR3 is made up of 15 amino acids. V was cut by 2 bases and J by 7 bases, with 18 bases left in between. The CDR3 DNA reads as TGTGCCAGCAGCCAAAACTCGGGGGCCCCTGGGGAGCAGTACTTC. Amino acid sequence: CASSQNSGAPGEQYF.

The chain recombines TRBV2 with TRBJ2-4; D possibly corresponds to TRBD1 (6 bases). There are 14 residues in the CDR3. Trimming cost V 7 bases and J 8 bases, with 18 bases left between them. Germline V lookup: CDR1 SNHLY, CDR2 FYNNEI. The CDR3 nucleotides are TGTGCCAGCAAGGGGGACCTCGGAACGGACATTCAGTACTTC. Protein sequence: CASKGDLGTDIQYF.

There are a few counts of this clonotype. The chain has TRBV2 and TRBJ2-5, with D tentatively TRBD2 (6 bases). From germline, CDR1 is SNHLY and CDR2 FYNNEI. This CDR3 comprises 17 residues. V lost 5 bases, J lost 1 base, and 20 bases lay in between. CDR3: CASSPPLAVYPQETQYF. The DNA for the CDR3 is TGTGCCAGCAGTCCACCACTAGCTGTATACCCCCAAGAGACCCAGTACTTC.

The rearrangement uses TRBV20-1 and TRBJ2-7; 7 positions agree with TRBD2. Germline V gene sequence: CDR1 DFQATT, CDR2 SNEGSKA (reference sequence). This CDR3 has 13 amino acids. The ends lost 3 bases at V and 3 bases at J; junction bases unmatched: 5. CDR3 in amino acids: CSASWEGDYEQYF. Written as DNA, the CDR3 is TGCAGTGCTAGTTGGGAGGGCGACTACGAGCAGTACTTC.

The chain couples TRBV29-1 to TRBJ2-5; D is undetermined. Germline V gene sequence: CDR1 SQVTM, CDR2 ANQGSEA. This CDR3 spans 15 amino acids. V gave up 8 bases and J gave up 3 bases, with 22 bases separating them. CDR3 sequence: CSHSSLKLSKETQYF. The CDR3 nucleotides are TGCAGCCACTCCTCGCTTAAGCTTAGCAAAGAGACCCAGTACTTC.

The chain employs TRBV5-1 and TRBJ1-1, with D possibly matching TRBD1 (5 bases). Trimming removed 0 bases at V and 0 bases at J, with 9 bases between. The CDR3 has 15 residues. From germline, CDR1 is SGHRS and CDR2 YFSETQ. The CDR3 is CASSLAPDMNTEAFF. The CDR3 DNA reads as TGCGCCAGCAGCTTGGCGCCGGACATGAACACTGAAGCTTTCTTT.

The chain recombines TRBV7-3 with TRBJ2-1, with 9 nucleotides matching TRBD1. Losses at the gene ends were 6 bases for V and 3 bases for J; bases not matched to a gene: 6. Germline loops: CDR1 SGHTA, CDR2 FQGTGA. The CDR3 spans 15 residues. CDR3 in amino acids: CASRRSTGGYNEQFF. The CDR3, as DNA: TGTGCCAGCAGGCGGTCGACAGGGGGCTACAATGAGCAGTTCTTC.

This chain joins TRBV2 and TRBJ1-6, with a possible D match to TRBD1 (5 bases). The CDR3 has 14 residues. Germline loops: CDR1 SNHLY, CDR2 FYNNEI. Trimming left V 4 bases short and J 8 bases short, with 12 bases between. The chain's CDR3 is CASSGSGQYSPLHF. The DNA for the CDR3 is TGTGCCAGCAGTGGGTCAGGGCAGTATTCACCCCTCCACTTT.

The rearrangement joins TRBV27 to TRBJ2-7, with D possibly called TRBD1 or TRBD2 (5 bases each). The J call may be wrong; the DNA end is better matched by TRBJ2-5. The germline CDR1 and CDR2 sequences are MNHEY and SMNVEV (reference sequence). This CDR3 has 13 residues. CDR3 amino acids: CASSLSGETTQYF. The CDR3 DNA reads TGTGCCAGCAGTTTATCAGGGGAGACGACCCAGTACTTC.

As to this clonotype: Without the conserved terminal phenylalanine or tryptophan, this CDR3 likely stems from a read error. The chain joins TRBV7-9 to TRBJ2-2; 8 positions agree with TRBD1. CDR3 size: 15 residues. Germline V lookup: CDR1 SEHNR, CDR2 FQNEAQ (reference sequence). The CDR3 here is CASRYTGGNTRELFL. CDR3 sequence (DNA): TGTGCCAGCAGATATACAGGGGGGAACACCAGGGAGCTGTTTTTG.